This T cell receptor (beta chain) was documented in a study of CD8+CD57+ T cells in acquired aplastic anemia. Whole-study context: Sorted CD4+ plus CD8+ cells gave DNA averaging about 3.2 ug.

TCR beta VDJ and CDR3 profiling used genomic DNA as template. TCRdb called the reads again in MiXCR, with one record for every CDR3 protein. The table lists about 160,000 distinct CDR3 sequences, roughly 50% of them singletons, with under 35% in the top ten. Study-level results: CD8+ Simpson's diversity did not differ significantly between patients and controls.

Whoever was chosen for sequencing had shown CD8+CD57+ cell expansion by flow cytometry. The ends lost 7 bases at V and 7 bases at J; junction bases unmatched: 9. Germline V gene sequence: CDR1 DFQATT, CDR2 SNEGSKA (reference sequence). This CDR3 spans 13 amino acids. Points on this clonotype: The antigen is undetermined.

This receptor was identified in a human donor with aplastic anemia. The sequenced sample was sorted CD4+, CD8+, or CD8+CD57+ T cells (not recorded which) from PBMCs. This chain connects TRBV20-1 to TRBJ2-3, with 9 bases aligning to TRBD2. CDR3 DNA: TGCAGTGGGGAGGTAGCGGGGGCAAATACGCAGTATTTT. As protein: CSGEVAGANTQYF.